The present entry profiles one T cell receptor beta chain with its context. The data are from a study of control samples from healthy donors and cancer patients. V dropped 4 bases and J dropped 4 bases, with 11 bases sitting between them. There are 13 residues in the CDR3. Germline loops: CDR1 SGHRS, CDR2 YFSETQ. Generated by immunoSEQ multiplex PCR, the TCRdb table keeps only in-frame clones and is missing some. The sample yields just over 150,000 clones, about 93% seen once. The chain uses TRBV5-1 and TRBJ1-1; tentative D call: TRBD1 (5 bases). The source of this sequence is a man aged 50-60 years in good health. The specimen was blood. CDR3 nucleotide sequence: TGCGCCAGCAGCCTTGGGGGGATCACTGAAGCTTTCTTT. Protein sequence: CASSLGGITEAFF.